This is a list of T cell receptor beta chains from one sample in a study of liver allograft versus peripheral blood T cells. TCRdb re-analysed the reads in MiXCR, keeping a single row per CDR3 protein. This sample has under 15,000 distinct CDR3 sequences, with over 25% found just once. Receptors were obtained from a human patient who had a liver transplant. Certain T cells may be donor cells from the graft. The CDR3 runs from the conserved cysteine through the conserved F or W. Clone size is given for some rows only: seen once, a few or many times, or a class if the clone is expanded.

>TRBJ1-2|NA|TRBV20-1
CSARTGYYYGYTF
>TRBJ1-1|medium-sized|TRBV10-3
CAISERGNTEAFF
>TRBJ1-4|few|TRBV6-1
CASNPTGGITTNEKLFF
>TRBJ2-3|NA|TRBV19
CASSIALRDTQYF
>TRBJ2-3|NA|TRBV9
CASRPGGRPGRTHTQYF
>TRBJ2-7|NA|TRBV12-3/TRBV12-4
CASSFQSTFALGTGDNEQYF
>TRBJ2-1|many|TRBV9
CASSVRMASGEQFF
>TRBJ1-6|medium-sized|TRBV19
CASSMGSGGVTSALHF
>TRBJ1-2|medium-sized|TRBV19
CASSKDPSSLYGYTF
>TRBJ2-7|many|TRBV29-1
CSVQGTLYEQYF
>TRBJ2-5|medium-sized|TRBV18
CASSPRTGGFGETQYF
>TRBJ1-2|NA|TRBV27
CASSPRQGRHGYTF
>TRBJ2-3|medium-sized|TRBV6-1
CASSTSGSWTDTQYF
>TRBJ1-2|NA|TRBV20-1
CSGTGQGYGYTF
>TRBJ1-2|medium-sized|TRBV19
CASSTDGTYGYTF
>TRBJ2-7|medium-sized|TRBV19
CASKGQGDYEQYF
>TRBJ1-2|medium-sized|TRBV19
CASSIQGWNGYTF
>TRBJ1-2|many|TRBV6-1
CASRSTGESGYTF
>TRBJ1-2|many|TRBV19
CASRAQGANYGYTF
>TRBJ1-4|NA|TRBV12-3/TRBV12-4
CASSPDTVPNEKLFF
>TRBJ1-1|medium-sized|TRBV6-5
CASSYFPGSVGSGTEAFF
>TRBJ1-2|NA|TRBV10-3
CAISEPGTGDRGSTF
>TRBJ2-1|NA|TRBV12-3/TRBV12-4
CASTLLSGRHNEQFF
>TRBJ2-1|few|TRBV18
CASSLSGGANEQFF
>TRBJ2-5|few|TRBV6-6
CASSYPGLAEQETQYF
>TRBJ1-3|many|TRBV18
CASSPPGAFPGNTIYF
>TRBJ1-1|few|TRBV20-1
CSAPSSTMNTEAFF
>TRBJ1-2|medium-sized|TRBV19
CASSIGQRHGYTF
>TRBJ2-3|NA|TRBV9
CASSAKTSGRSTDTQYF